One sample yielded the 18 T cell receptor beta chains listed below, sequenced in a study of molecular identifiers for immune sequencing clone quantification. TCRdb passed the PCR reads through MiXCR, listing each CDR3 protein once. In the table there are under 600,000 distinct CDR3 sequences, around 23% of which are singletons. The source material was naive CD8+ T cells from blood, with Jurkat cell RNA spiked in. Subset described: FACS-sorted CD8+CD4-CCR7+CD45RA+ naive T cells. These receptors all stem from a human donor in good health. Some libraries in this study had Jurkat cell RNA spiked in.

As to this clonotype: Germline and junction disagree at one end, which may indicate a read error. The chain is built from TRBV6-2 or TRBV6-3 and TRBJ2-5; tentatively, D is TRBD2 (6 bases). The CDR3 extends over 14 amino acids. CDR1 MNHEY and CDR2 SVGEGT come from the germline V gene. The CDR3 DNA follows: TGTGCCAGCAGTCAACACGGGACTCAAGGGACCCAGTACTTC. Its translation: CASSQHGTQGTQYF.

This clonotype has at least ten counts. This rearrangement joins TRBV12-3 or TRBV12-4 to TRBJ2-3, with TRBD2 matching 12 bases. There are 20 residues in the CDR3. Trimming took 6 bases from V and 2 from J; bases not matched to a gene: 18. The CDR3 bases are TGTGCCAGCAGCCTCTCGCCAACTAGCGGGGGGCTGTCTGACACAGATACGCAGTATTTT. Protein product: CASSLSPTSGGLSDTDTQYF.

The V and J genes are TRBV19 and TRBJ2-7; 15 bases are shared with TRBD2. V trimming: 3 bases; J trimming: 4 bases; junction bases outside the gene matches: 1. In germline, CDR1 is LNHDA, CDR2 SQIVND (reference sequence). This CDR3 contains 15 residues. The DNA of the CDR3 is TGTGCCAGTAGTATGGGACTAGCGGGAGGATACGAGCAGTACTTC. Amino acid sequence: CASSMGLAGGYEQYF. The full variable domain, its missing parts supplied by reference TRBV19 and TRBJ2-7, is DGGITQSPKYLFRKEGQNVTLSCEQNLNHDAMYWYRQDPGQGLRLIYYSQIVNDFQKGDIAEGYSVSREKKESFPLTVTSAQKNPTAFYLCASSMGLAGGYEQYFGPGTRLTVT.

The chain is built from TRBV4-3 and TRBJ2-3; 9 nucleotides match TRBD2. The trim removed 0 bases at V and 5 bases at J, leaving 6 bases unmatched. There are 16 residues in the CDR3. The germline gives CDR1 LGHNA, CDR2 YSLEER. CDR3 protein: CASSQDRLAGKDTQYF. CDR3 DNA sequence: TGCGCCAGCAGCCAAGATCGGCTAGCGGGGAAAGATACGCAGTATTTT.

The chain is built from TRBV5-1 and TRBJ2-1; 9 bases align to TRBD2. CDR1 and CDR2 (germline): SGHRS, YFSETQ. This CDR3 is 16 amino acids long. V gave up 0 bases and J gave up 7 bases; unmatched junction bases: 8. The DNA for the CDR3 is TGCGCCAGCAGCTTGGTTGGCGGGGGGGCCTTAAATGAGCAGTTCTTC. This gives the protein CASSLVGGGALNEQFF.

On this clonotype: Its ends do not fully match the called genes, so a read error is possible. CDR3 in DNA: TGTGCCAGCAGTCACGCACTGATTTCATATGGCTACGCCTTC. It specifies CASSHALISYGYAF. The chain joins TRBV28 to TRBJ1-2, with D hard to call. The CDR3 covers 14 residues. Germline V gene sequence: CDR1 MDHEN, CDR2 SYDVKM.

The table lists this clonotype with many counts. V usage is TRBV5-1 and J usage is TRBJ1-3; maybe TRBD1 (6 bases). CDR3 size: 14 residues. The V gene's germline CDR1 is SGHRS and CDR2 YFSETQ. The CDR3 region is CAPGHPNSGNTIYF. The CDR3, as DNA: TGCGCGCCGGGACACCCAAACTCTGGAAACACCATATATTTT.

This clonotype was counted only a few times. The rearrangement links TRBV27 to TRBJ2-5; 7 nucleotides agree with TRBD1. J lost 0 bases, V lost 9 bases, and 4 bases had no gene match. Germline CDR1 and CDR2: MNHEY and SMNVEV (reference sequence). This CDR3 comprises 13 residues. CDR3 bases: TGTGCCAGTTCCGACAGGGACCAAGAGACCCAGTACTTC. This translates into CASSDRDQETQYF.

This chain links TRBV4-1 with TRBJ1-6; D is ambiguous. The CDR3 has 18 amino acids. Trimming took off 1 base at V and 4 bases at J, with 17 bases between the two ends. CDR1 is MGHRA and CDR2 is YSYEKL in the germline V gene. The CDR3 nucleotides are TGCGCCAGCAGCCAAGTTGTTGGGGTTGGAGATTATAATTCACCCCTCCACTTT. It codes for CASSQVVGVGDYNSPLHF.

This clonotype was counted many times. The rearrangement links TRBV6-6 to TRBJ1-2; 7 bases agree with TRBD1. CDR3 length equals 12 residues. Germline-derived CDR1 and CDR2 are MNHNY and SVGAGI (reference sequence). The J segment lost 4 bases and the V segment lost 9 bases, leaving 5 bases of the junction unmatched. This chain's CDR3 is CASSDRSYGYTF. The CDR3 DNA follows: TGTGCCAGTTCGGACAGGTCCTATGGCTACACCTTC.

This clonotype was seen ten or more times. This chain connects TRBV2 to TRBJ1-1; no reliable D call. Germline V gene lookup returns CDR1 SNHLY and CDR2 FYNNEI. CDR3 length equals 15 residues. The V and J ends lost 2 bases and 1 base respectively, with 11 bases between them. CDR3 DNA: TGTGCCAGCAGTGAATCTCAGCTACCGAACACTGAAGCTTTCTTT. Its translation is CASSESQLPNTEAFF.

The V gene is TRBV19, the J gene TRBJ1-5, with D perhaps TRBD1 (5 bases). The V end was cut by 7 bases, the J end by 0 bases, with 10 bases between. This CDR3 is built from 14 residues. Per the germline V gene, CDR1 is LNHDA and CDR2 is SQIVND (reference sequence). CDR3 DNA: TGTGCCAGTACGCCCGGGACTAGCAATCAGCCCCAGCATTTT. Its translation is CASTPGTSNQPQHF. Full variable domain (rest looked up from reference TRBV19 and TRBJ1-5): DGGITQSPKYLFRKEGQNVTLSCEQNLNHDAMYWYRQDPGQGLRLIYYSQIVNDFQKGDIAEGYSVSREKKESFPLTVTSAQKNPTAFYLCASTPGTSNQPQHFGDGTRLSIL.

This clonotype was detected many times. V and J are TRBV7-2 and TRBJ2-7, with D maybe TRBD2 (5 bases). Deletions cut 3 bases from V and 6 bases from J, with 9 bases between. The CDR3 has 12 amino acids. Germline V gene sequence: CDR1 SGHTA, CDR2 FQGNSA. Written as DNA, the CDR3 is TGTGCCAGCAGCTTTGGAGGACCCGAGCAGTACTTC. It translates to CASSFGGPEQYF.

This clonotype has more than one count but fewer than ten. The chain uses TRBV14 and TRBJ2-1; TRBD2 might be the D (6 bases). Deletions cut 3 bases from V and 3 bases from J, with 12 bases between. CDR1 is SGHDN, CDR2 FVKESK, per germline. The CDR3 is 15 amino acids. Written as DNA, the CDR3 is TGTGCCAGCAGCCACGGGGGACCGATCTACAATGAGCAGTTCTTC. Translated: CASSHGGPIYNEQFF.

This clonotype has more than one count but fewer than ten. V and J are TRBV18 and TRBJ1-1; 7 bases map to TRBD1. Germline-derived CDR1 and CDR2 are KGHSH and LQKENI. CDR3 length equals 14 residues. V shed 3 bases and J 4 bases; nucleotides not matched to a gene: 5. The CDR3 loop is CASSPDAGGTEAFF. DNA of the CDR3: TGTGCCAGCTCACCGGACGCAGGGGGCACTGAAGCTTTCTTT.

This clonotype showed up just a few times. This chain uses TRBV7-9 with TRBJ1-2; D is unclear. Trimming took 5 bases from V and 4 from J, leaving 11 bases between them. Germline CDR1 and CDR2: SEHNR and FQNEAQ (reference sequence). This CDR3 has 13 residues. As DNA, the CDR3 is TGTGCCAGCAGCCGGGGAGAGAGCTATGGCTACACCTTC. Translated: CASSRGESYGYTF.

This clonotype occurred many times. CDR3 nucleotide sequence: TGTGCCAGCCGAGATACAGGGGATGTGGACATTCAGTACTTC. The encoded protein is CASRDTGDVDIQYF. The chain combines TRBV7-9 with TRBJ2-4, with 7 bases matching TRBD1. The V segment lost 8 bases and the J segment 8 bases; nucleotides outside the gene matches: 12. Germline V CDR1 and CDR2: SEHNR, FQNEAQ (reference sequence). The CDR3 spans 14 residues.

To note about this clonotype: A much larger clone lies a single base off, so this may be a read error. A read error is likely, as this CDR3 ends without the conserved phenylalanine or tryptophan. The chain couples TRBV7-9 to TRBJ1-5; unclear D gene. V lost 8 bases and J lost 1, with 12 bases in between. The CDR3 runs to 14 residues. Looked up from germline, CDR1 is SEHNR and CDR2 is FQNEAQ (reference sequence). The DNA of the CDR3 is TGTGCCAGCCGCGTCGTCGGCAGCAATCAGCCCCAGCATTCT. Its translation: CASRVVGSNQPQHS.